The next 24 T cell receptor beta chains were all read from a single sample in a study of blood T cell repertoires in COVID-19. Some clones are missing from TCRdb's copy, which holds only in-frame ones; the method was immunoSEQ multiplex PCR. In the table there are roughly 100,000 clones, around nine tenths of which are singletons. The sequencing input was peripheral blood. The receptors come from a human donor in a cohort sampled during active COVID-19.

The V call is TRBV10-3, the J call TRBJ2-5, with D perhaps TRBD2 (6 bases). The CDR3 runs 15 residues. V was clipped by 10 bases and J by 7 bases, with 25 bases between them. CDR1 ENHRY and CDR2 SYGVKD come from the germline V gene. The CDR3 DNA reads as TGTGCCACAGAGGAGCCGGGACTCTCTGGGAGGACCCAGTACTTC. Translation: CATEEPGLSGRTQYF.

V is TRBV7-3 and J is TRBJ2-2; 12 bases are a match to TRBD2. With V trimmed by 5 bases and J by 6 bases, 4 bases remained unmatched. This CDR3 region has 15 residues. Germline lookup yields CDR1 SGHTA and CDR2 FQGTGA. The CDR3 DNA follows: TGTGCCAGCAGCCTACGGACTAGCGGGGCCGGGGAGCTGTTTTTT. Its protein is CASSLRTSGAGELFF.

The chain is built from TRBV5-1 and TRBJ2-5; TRBD1 is a possible D gene (6 bases). V lost 0 bases and J 4 bases, leaving 16 bases between the germline ends. The CDR3 loop spans 16 amino acids. The germline V gene has CDR1 SGHRS and CDR2 YFSETQ. CDR3 DNA: TGCGCCAGCAGCTTGGCCGGGTTAGGGGGTCGAGAGACCCAGTACTTC. As protein: CASSLAGLGGRETQYF.

The genes are TRBV7-9 and TRBJ2-1; perhaps TRBD1 as D (6 bases). The germline V gene encodes CDR1 SEHNR and CDR2 FQNEAQ (reference sequence). CDR3 size: 11 residues. V was trimmed by 5 bases and J by 11 bases, leaving 10 bases between them. Here the CDR3 reads CASSPDSQQFF. CDR3 nucleotide sequence: TGTGCCAGCAGCCCGGACAGCCAGCAGTTCTTC.

The rearrangement links TRBV7-6 to TRBJ1-2; D not resolved. V was cut by 5 bases and J by 0 bases, with 13 bases left in between. CDR3 size: 15 residues. The germline V gene has CDR1 SGHVS and CDR2 FNYEAQ. In nucleotides, the CDR3 is TGTGCCAGCAGCGATATACTGAGCTCTAACTATGGCTACACCTTC. It is translated as CASSDILSSNYGYTF.

The chain couples TRBV18 to TRBJ2-6; D may be TRBD1 (6 bases). The V and J ends lost 4 bases and 0 bases respectively, with 7 bases between them. Germline V gene lookup returns CDR1 KGHSH and CDR2 LQKENI. This CDR3 has 15 residues. CDR3 loop: CASSRDNSGANVLTF. The CDR3 nucleotides are TGTGCCAGCTCACGGGACAACTCTGGGGCCAACGTCCTGACTTTC. Full variable domain (remainder filled in from reference TRBV18 and TRBJ2-6): NAGVMQNPRHLVRRRGQEARLRCSPMKGHSHVYWYRQLPEEGLKFMVYLQKENIIDESGMPKERFSAEFPKEGPSILRIQQVVRGDSAAYFCASSRDNSGANVLTFGAGSRLTVL.

The chain combines TRBV10-3 with TRBJ2-7, with 10 bases identical to TRBD2. The ends lost 3 bases at V and 2 bases at J; junction bases unmatched: 7. This CDR3 comprises 16 residues. Germline lookup yields CDR1 ENHRY and CDR2 SYGVKD. CDR3 bases: TGTGCCATCAGTGACCCAGGACTAGCGGCAACCTACGAGCAGTACTTC. Encoded protein: CAISDPGLAATYEQYF.

This sequence joins TRBV10-1 and TRBJ2-3; D might be TRBD1 (6 bases). The CDR3 extends over 15 amino acids. V lost 2 bases, J lost 5 bases, and 14 bases lay in between. Per germline, CDR1 WNHNN and CDR2 SYGVQD (reference sequence). The CDR3 here is CASSETDLGGDTQYF. The CDR3 DNA sequence: TGCGCCAGCAGTGAGACAGATCTAGGGGGAGATACGCAGTATTTT.

The rearrangement uses TRBV19 and TRBJ1-1, with 7 positions matching TRBD1. CDR1 is LNHDA, CDR2 SQIVND, per germline (reference sequence). V shed 4 bases, J shed 6 bases, and the junction held 17 bases outside the gene matches. The CDR3 extends over 17 amino acids. In DNA form, the CDR3 reads TGTGCCAGTAGTACAGGAATCGGACAGGCAGAATGGTCTGAAGCTTTCTTT. Its protein product is CASSTGIGQAEWSEAFF.

The chain carries TRBV30 and TRBJ2-5, with D perhaps TRBD1 (6 bases). Trimming took off 0 bases at V and 1 base at J, with 15 bases between the two ends. The CDR3 consists of 16 residues. Per the germline V gene, CDR1 is GTSNPN and CDR2 is SVGIG (reference sequence). DNA of the CDR3: TGTGCCTGGAGTGTACGAATAGGGGGTATCCAAGAGACCCAGTACTTC. This translates into CAWSVRIGGIQETQYF.

The chain uses TRBV10-3 and TRBJ2-2, with D maybe TRBD2 (5 bases). CDR1 is ENHRY and CDR2 is SYGVKD in the germline V gene. The CDR3 covers 12 residues. The V end was cut by 11 bases, the J end by 7 bases, with 14 bases between. The CDR3 reads CAFGKPNGELFF. The DNA for the CDR3 is TGTGCCTTCGGGAAGCCTAACGGGGAGCTGTTTTTT.

The chain combines TRBV27 with TRBJ1-6; 8 nucleotides match TRBD1. The V segment lost 6 bases and the J segment 7 bases; nucleotides outside the gene matches: 11. The CDR3 has 16 residues. Germline assignment: CDR1 MNHEY and CDR2 SMNVEV (reference sequence). CDR3 in DNA: TGTGCCAGCAGAATAGACAGGGGCCCTATAAATTCACCCCTCCACTTT. As protein: CASRIDRGPINSPLHF.

This chain uses TRBV5-1 with TRBJ1-5; D might be TRBD1 (6 bases). The germline V gene encodes CDR1 SGHRS and CDR2 YFSETQ. V gave up 8 bases and J gave up 3 bases, with 15 bases separating them. The CDR3 totals 14 residues. Here the CDR3 reads CASNRDTANQPQHF. As DNA, the CDR3 is TGCGCCAGTAACCGGGACACTGCCAATCAGCCCCAGCATTTT.

J is TRBJ2-3 and V is TRBV27, with TRBD2 identical over 9 bases. V shed 5 bases, J shed 1 base, and the junction held 10 bases outside the gene matches. Per germline, CDR1 MNHEY and CDR2 SMNVEV (reference sequence). This CDR3 is 17 amino acids long. This CDR3 reads CASSHISSSGGTDTQYF. The CDR3 coding sequence is TGTGCCAGCAGTCACATCTCTTCTAGCGGGGGCACAGATACGCAGTATTTT.

The J gene is TRBJ1-4, the V gene TRBV12-3 or TRBV12-4; D call uncertain. Trimming removed 6 bases at V and 0 bases at J, with 5 bases between. The CDR3 is made up of 13 amino acids. The CDR3 here is CASSDTTNEKLFF. DNA of the CDR3: TGTGCCAGCAGCGACACAACTAATGAAAAACTGTTTTTT.

The chain uses TRBV29-1 and TRBJ2-5; perhaps TRBD1 as D (6 bases). V was shortened by 3 bases and J by 13 bases, with 24 bases between the two germline ends. In germline, CDR1 is SQVTM, CDR2 ANQGSEA. CDR3 length equals 14 residues. The CDR3: CSVEGRRGPGSPYF. As DNA, the CDR3 is TGCAGCGTTGAGGGTCGCAGGGGCCCGGGGTCCCCGTACTTC.

This rearrangement joins TRBV28 to TRBJ1-2; 7 bases are shared with TRBD1. V was pared by 8 bases and J by 4 bases, with 7 bases of the junction left unmatched. CDR1 is MDHEN and CDR2 is SYDVKM in the germline V gene. The CDR3 totals 13 residues. CDR3 protein: CASGKGAIYGYTF. CDR3 coding DNA: TGTGCCAGCGGAAAGGGGGCGATCTATGGCTACACCTTC.

This chain uses TRBV6-2 or TRBV6-3 with TRBJ2-7, with D possibly being TRBD1 (6 bases). The V gene lost 3 bases and the J gene lost 3 bases, with 12 bases spanning the gap. This CDR3 is built from 14 residues. CDR1 and CDR2 (germline): MNHEY, SVGEGT. The CDR3 reads CASSYGTPSYEQYF. In DNA form, the CDR3 reads TGTGCCAGCAGTTATGGGACACCTAGCTACGAGCAGTACTTC.

The V and J genes are TRBV2 and TRBJ2-2; 9 bases fit TRBD1. Germline CDR1 and CDR2: SNHLY and FYNNEI. The V gene end was trimmed by 5 bases and the J gene end by 0 bases; junction bases not matched to a gene: 1. This CDR3 region has 15 residues. The CDR3 region has the DNA TGTGCCAGCAGTAGGGACAGGGCGAACACCGGGGAGCTGTTTTTT. It translates to CASSRDRANTGELFF. Supplemented by reference TRBV2 and TRBJ2-2, the full variable domain reads EPEVTQTPSHQVTQMGQEVILRCVPISNHLYFYWYRQILGQKVEFLVSFYNNEISEKSEIFDDQFSVERPDGSNFTLKIRSTKLEDSAMYFCASSRDRANTGELFFGEGSRLTVL.

The gene calls are TRBV19 and TRBJ1-4; TRBD1 matches at 9 bases. The length of the CDR3 is 13 residues. Trimming took 10 bases from V and 5 from J; bases not matched to a gene: 5. CDR1 is LNHDA, CDR2 SQIVND, per germline (reference sequence). In DNA, the CDR3 is TGTGCCACAAGAGGACAGGGGAATGAAAAACTGTTTTTT. It translates to CATRGQGNEKLFF.

CDR3 region: CASSLVLAGLGETQYF. CDR3 sequence (DNA): TGCGCCAGCAGCTTGGTCCTAGCGGGGTTGGGAGAGACCCAGTACTTC. J is TRBJ2-5 and V is TRBV5-1; 9 positions match TRBD2. CDR3 size: 16 residues. Germline assignment: CDR1 SGHRS and CDR2 YFSETQ. V trimming: 0 bases; J trimming: 4 bases; junction bases outside the gene matches: 7.

A single count supports this clone. This chain connects TRBV5-5 to TRBJ1-2; D is unresolved. Per the germline V gene, CDR1 is SGHKS and CDR2 is YYEKEE (reference sequence). The CDR3 is 14 residues long. Trimming stripped 0 bases from V and 4 bases from J, with 10 bases between. This CDR3 reads CASSLGRGGYGYTF. DNA of the CDR3: TGTGCCAGCAGCTTGGGAAGAGGTGGCTATGGCTACACCTTC.

V is TRBV3-1 (or the pseudogene TRBV3-2) and J is TRBJ1-4; 7 positions agree with TRBD1. The ends lost 0 bases at V and 7 bases at J; junction bases unmatched: 8. The CDR3 is 16 residues long. Germline CDR1 LGHDT, CDR2 YNNKEL (reference sequence). The CDR3 loop is CASSQEAGGVGEKLFF. CDR3 in DNA: TGTGCCAGCAGCCAAGAAGCAGGGGGAGTTGGTGAAAAACTGTTTTTT.

The chain carries TRBV7-3 and TRBJ2-5; 16 bases fit TRBD2. Germline V gives CDR1 SGHTA, CDR2 FQGTGA. Trimming removed 5 bases from V and 5 bases from J; junction bases left unmatched: 8. This CDR3 region has 17 residues. CDR3 sequence reads: CASSPGTSGGARETQYF. CDR3 nucleotides: TGTGCCAGCAGCCCGGGGACTAGCGGGGGGGCCCGGGAGACCCAGTACTTC.